This entry lists 9 T cell receptor beta chains sequenced from one sample in a study of blood T cells in healthy people across ages. The use of a sample-barcoded 5' primer and a J-beta primer mix characterized a second PCR of roughly 6 to 11 cycles. TCRdb analysed the 5' RACE reads with MiXCR anew, one entry per CDR3 protein. The data show roughly 900,000 distinct CDR3 sequences, roughly 52% seen once. The sequenced sample consisted of blood. All receptors derive from a man aged 30 to 39 in good health.

This chain uses TRBV12-3 or TRBV12-4 with TRBJ2-3; D may be TRBD2 (6 bases). The CDR3 is 13 residues long. With 4 bases removed from V and 3 bases from J, the gap between germline ends came to 8 bases. CDR3 sequence: CASSCAGTDTQYF. CDR3 nucleotides: TGTGCCAGCAGTTGCGCGGGAACAGATACGCAGTATTTT.

The table lists this clonotype with a few counts. The gene calls are TRBV10-3 and TRBJ2-1, with 9 bases lining up with TRBD1. The CDR3 runs 14 residues. Unmatched junction bases numbered 8, after V lost 6 bases and J lost 8 bases. Germline V gives CDR1 ENHRY, CDR2 SYGVKD. The CDR3 is CAIRPGQGFDEQFF. The CDR3, as DNA: TGTGCCATCAGGCCGGGACAGGGTTTCGATGAGCAGTTCTTC.

In this sample, this clonotype turned up a few times. The chain carries TRBV11-2 and TRBJ2-3; no firm D call. CDR1 and CDR2 (germline): SGHAT, FQNNGV. V lost 1 base to trimming and J lost 6 bases, with 5 bases between them. The CDR3 extends over 12 amino acids. CDR3 in amino acids: CASSLGYDTQYF. The CDR3 DNA reads as TGTGCCAGCAGCTTAGGTTATGATACGCAGTATTTT.

The sample holds a few counts of this clonotype. The rearrangement uses TRBV5-1 and TRBJ1-4; the D is unclear. The CDR3 consists of 12 residues. Germline V CDR1 and CDR2: SGHRS, YFSETQ. V dropped 8 bases and J dropped 5 bases, with 10 bases sitting between them. The CDR3 nucleotides read TGCGCCAGTCGGGAAGAGAATGAAAAACTGTTTTTT. Translation gives CASREENEKLFF.

The chain couples TRBV3-1 to TRBJ1-1, with D perhaps TRBD1 (6 bases). This CDR3 region has 15 residues. Germline-derived CDR1 and CDR2 are LGHDT and YNNKEL (reference sequence). V lost 0 bases and J 0 bases, leaving 8 bases between the germline ends. The CDR3 loop reads CASSQDTGMNTEAFF. The DNA for the CDR3 is TGTGCCAGCAGCCAAGATACAGGGATGAACACTGAAGCTTTCTTT. Based on the CDR3 plus reference TRBV3-1 and TRBJ1-1, the full variable domain is DTAVSQTPKYLVTQMGNDKSIKCEQNLGHDTMYWYKQDSKKFLKIMFSYNNKELIINETVPNRFSPKSPDKAHLNLHINSLELGDSAVYFCASSQDTGMNTEAFFGQGTRLTVV.

This clonotype was detected a few times. CDR3 sequence (DNA): TGCGCCAGCAGCCAACCATTCCGGGACAGTTCGTCCGAGCAGTACTTC. It is translated as CASSQPFRDSSSEQYF. This sequence joins TRBV4-1 and TRBJ2-7, with TRBD1 matching over 7 bases. The germline V gene encodes CDR1 MGHRA and CDR2 YSYEKL. With V trimmed by 2 bases and J by 6 bases, 13 bases remained unmatched. This CDR3 is 16 amino acids long.

This clonotype was seen at least ten times. V gene TRBV6-1 combines with J gene TRBJ2-1; D call uncertain. V was pared by 0 bases and J by 3 bases, with 9 bases between. Germline CDR1 and CDR2: MNHNS and SASEGT. This CDR3 is built from 15 residues. The CDR3: CASSEAGYNYNEQFF. The CDR3 DNA reads as TGTGCCAGCAGTGAAGCAGGGTATAACTACAATGAGCAGTTCTTC.

The CDR3 sequence: CASSLDGLTGYNEQFF. The DNA of the CDR3 is TGTGCCAGCAGCTTAGATGGACTAACGGGCTACAATGAGCAGTTCTTC. This chain connects TRBV11-3 to TRBJ2-1; a possible D gene is TRBD2 (6 bases). Germline V gene data show CDR1 as SGHNT and CDR2 as YENEEA. V lost 0 bases and J 3 bases, leaving 12 bases between the germline ends. CDR3 length: 16 residues. Variable domain in full (rest from reference TRBV11-3 and TRBJ2-1): EAGVVQSPRYKIIEKKQPVAFWCNPISGHNTLYWYLQNLGQGPELLIRYENEEAVDDSQLPKDRFSAERLKGVDSTLKIQPAELGDSAVYLCASSLDGLTGYNEQFFGPGTRLTVL.

V is TRBV29-1 and J is TRBJ2-7, with a tentative D call TRBD2 (5 bases). The CDR3 consists of 13 residues. Germline-derived CDR1 and CDR2 are SQVTM and ANQGSEA. V lost 4 bases, J lost 2 bases, and 12 bases lay in between. CDR3 loop: CSVGGLFTYEQYF. CDR3 sequence (DNA): TGCAGCGTTGGAGGGCTTTTCACCTACGAGCAGTACTTC.